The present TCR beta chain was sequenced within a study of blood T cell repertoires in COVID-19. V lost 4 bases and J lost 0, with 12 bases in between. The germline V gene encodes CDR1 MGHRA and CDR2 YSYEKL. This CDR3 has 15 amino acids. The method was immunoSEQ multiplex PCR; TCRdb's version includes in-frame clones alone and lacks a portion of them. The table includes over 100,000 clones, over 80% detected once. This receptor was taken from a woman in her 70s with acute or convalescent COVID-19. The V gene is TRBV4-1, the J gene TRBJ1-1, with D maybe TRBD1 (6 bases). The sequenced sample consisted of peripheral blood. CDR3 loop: CASSRTDTMNTEAFF. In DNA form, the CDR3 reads TGCGCCAGCAGCCGGACAGATACCATGAACACTGAAGCTTTCTTT.